A selection of T cell receptor beta chains follows, all from one sample in a study of T cell responses to AZD1222 COVID-19 vaccine. The assay was immunoSEQ multiplex PCR, and TCRdb's table has in-frame clones only and misses some. The table shows around 190,000 clones, with roughly 88% occurring only once. The source material was peripheral blood, sampled 28 days after the second AZD1222 dose. Receptor source: an adult who received the AZD1222 COVID-19 vaccine. CDR3s leave out the opening cysteine and the closing phenylalanine or tryptophan.

v_call	j_call	cdr3_aa
TRBV29-1	TRBJ1-2	SVEKLGAYGYT
TRBV28	TRBJ1-6	ASSSVDISSSYNSPLH
TRBV5-1	TRBJ2-2	ASRAEAGELF
TRBV9	TRBJ2-3	ASSVAGQPTDTQY
TRBV2	TRBJ1-5	ASTFRDGTANQPQH
TRBV30	TRBJ1-1	AYGGMNTEAF
TRBV5-1	TRBJ1-1	ASSLSRGWVEAF
TRBV4-1	TRBJ2-1	ASSQGGLSYNEQF
TRBV5-1	TRBJ2-1	ASSPGREIFYNEQF
TRBV14	TRBJ2-7	ASSQGLAVAYEQY
TRBV21-1	TRBJ1-2	ASSKGALRGGFDGYT
TRBV9	TRBJ1-3	ASSPRTGGTGNTIY
TRBV24-1	TRBJ1-1	ATRSGRMNTEAF
TRBV7-9	TRBJ2-7	ASGRAYEQY
TRBV5-8	TRBJ2-2	ASSSTGELF
TRBV27	TRBJ2-7	ASSFGQVKYEQY
TRBV7-6	TRBJ2-2	ASSSQRGGTGELF
TRBV9	TRBJ2-7	ASSPNTGSYEQY
TRBV5-4	TRBJ1-6	ASSFGVDKSASPLH
TRBV5-1	TRBJ2-1	ASSLAGDNEQF
TRBV7-8	TRBJ2-1	ASSLALSGTGRSTEQF
TRBV7-2	TRBJ2-7	ASSLAADRVSYEQY
TRBV5-8	TRBJ2-3	ASRLGEAQY
TRBV2	TRBJ2-2	ASSESRANTGELF
TRBV2	TRBJ2-1	ASSGSRGASGLGNEQF
TRBV7-2	TRBJ1-1	ASSFGSGGSTEAF
TRBV18	TRBJ1-6	ASSLGTLDNSPLH
TRBV6-5	TRBJ2-3	ATGAAGGDPDTQY
TRBV9	TRBJ2-7	ASSPRPTSGGAYEQY
TRBV4-1	TRBJ1-5	ASSQAPGQLIQPQH
TRBV6-6	TRBJ1-6	ASSYDRTAYNSPLH
TRBV29-1	TRBJ2-3	SVDGYRPDTQY
TRBV11-3	TRBJ2-3	ASSPRRIAGATDTQY
TRBV6-1	TRBJ2-7	ASSEGSGFSSYEQY
TRBV5-1	TRBJ1-2	ASSLAGGGYT
TRBV15	TRBJ1-3	ATADRQPGNTIY
TRBV10-2	TRBJ1-5	ASSGTGGYQPQH
TRBV4-3	TRBJ2-7	ASSQELAVYEQY
TRBV4-2	TRBJ2-2	ASSQDGANTGELF
TRBV6-5	TRBJ1-1	ASIRQGANTEAF
TRBV4-1	TRBJ2-7	ASSQVRGAAGGRYEQY
TRBV19	TRBJ1-4	ASSQSGARNEKLF
TRBV2	TRBJ1-2	AVKYYENYGYT
TRBV11-2	TRBJ2-5	ASSPLRGGFQETQY
TRBV4-3	TRBJ1-6	ASSQEGRGWNSPLH
TRBV5-1	TRBJ2-3	ASSLGTGRQY
TRBV5-1	TRBJ1-1	ASSPAGNTEAF
TRBV19	TRBJ2-7	ASSMGQIYEQY
TRBV19	TRBJ1-1	ASSEARNTEAF
TRBV7-9	TRBJ2-3	ASSLGAGVQDTQY
TRBV27	TRBJ1-5	ASSLYRSNQPQH
TRBV7-9	TRBJ2-1	ASSLRVRIGTGYNEQF
TRBV5-4	TRBJ2-3	ASSLARARTTDTQY
TRBV4-3	TRBJ1-2	ASSQAGQGNYGYT